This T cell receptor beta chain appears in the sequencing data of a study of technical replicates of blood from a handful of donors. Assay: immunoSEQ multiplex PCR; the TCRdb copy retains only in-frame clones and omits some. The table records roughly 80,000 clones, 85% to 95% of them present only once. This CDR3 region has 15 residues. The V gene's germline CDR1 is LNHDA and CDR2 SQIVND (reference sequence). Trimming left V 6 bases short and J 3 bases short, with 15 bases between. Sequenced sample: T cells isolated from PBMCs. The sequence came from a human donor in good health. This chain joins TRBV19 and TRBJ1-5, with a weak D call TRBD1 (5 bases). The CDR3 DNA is TGTGCCAGTAGCATTCAGCGGGGACCCAATCAGCCCCAGCATTTT. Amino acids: CASSIQRGPNQPQHF.